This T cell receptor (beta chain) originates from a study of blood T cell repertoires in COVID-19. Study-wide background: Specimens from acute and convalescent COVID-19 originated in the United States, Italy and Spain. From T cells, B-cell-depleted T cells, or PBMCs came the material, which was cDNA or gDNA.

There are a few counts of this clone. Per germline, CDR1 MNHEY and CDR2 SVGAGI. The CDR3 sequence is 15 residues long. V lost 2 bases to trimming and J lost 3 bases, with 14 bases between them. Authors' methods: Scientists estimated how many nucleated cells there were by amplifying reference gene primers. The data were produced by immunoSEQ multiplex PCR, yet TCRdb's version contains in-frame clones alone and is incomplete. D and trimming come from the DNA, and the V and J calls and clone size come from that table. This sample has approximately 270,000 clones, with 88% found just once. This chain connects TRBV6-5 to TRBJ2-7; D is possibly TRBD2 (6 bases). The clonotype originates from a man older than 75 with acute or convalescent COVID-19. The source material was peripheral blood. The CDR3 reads CASSYSSGPNYEQYF. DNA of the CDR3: TGTGCCAGCAGTTACAGTAGCGGACCGAACTACGAGCAGTACTTC.